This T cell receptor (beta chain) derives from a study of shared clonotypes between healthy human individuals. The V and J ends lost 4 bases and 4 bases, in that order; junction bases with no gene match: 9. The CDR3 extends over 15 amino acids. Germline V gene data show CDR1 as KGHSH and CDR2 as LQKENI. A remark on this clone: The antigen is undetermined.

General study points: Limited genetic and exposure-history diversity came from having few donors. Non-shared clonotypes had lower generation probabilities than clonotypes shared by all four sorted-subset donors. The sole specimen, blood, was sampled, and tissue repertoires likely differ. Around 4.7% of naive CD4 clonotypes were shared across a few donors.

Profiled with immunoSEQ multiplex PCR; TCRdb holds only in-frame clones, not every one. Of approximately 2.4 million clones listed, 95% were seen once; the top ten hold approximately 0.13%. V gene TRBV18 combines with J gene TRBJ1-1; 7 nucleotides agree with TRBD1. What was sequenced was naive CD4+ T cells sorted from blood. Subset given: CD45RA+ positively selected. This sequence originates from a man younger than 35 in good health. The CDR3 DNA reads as TGTGCCAGCTCACGACAGGGAATTCAGGTCACTGAAGCTTTCTTT. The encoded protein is CASSRQGIQVTEAFF.